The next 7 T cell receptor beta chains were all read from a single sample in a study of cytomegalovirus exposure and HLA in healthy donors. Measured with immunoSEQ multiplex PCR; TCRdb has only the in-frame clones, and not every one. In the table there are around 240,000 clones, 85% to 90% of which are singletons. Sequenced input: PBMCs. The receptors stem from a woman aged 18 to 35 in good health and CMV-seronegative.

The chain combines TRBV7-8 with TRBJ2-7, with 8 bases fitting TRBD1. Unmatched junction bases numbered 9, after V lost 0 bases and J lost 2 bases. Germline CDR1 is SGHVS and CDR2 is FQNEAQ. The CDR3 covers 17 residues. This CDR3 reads CASSLAIGQGPTYEQYV. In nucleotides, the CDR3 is TGTGCCAGCAGCTTAGCGATCGGACAGGGTCCCACCTACGAGCAGTACGTC.

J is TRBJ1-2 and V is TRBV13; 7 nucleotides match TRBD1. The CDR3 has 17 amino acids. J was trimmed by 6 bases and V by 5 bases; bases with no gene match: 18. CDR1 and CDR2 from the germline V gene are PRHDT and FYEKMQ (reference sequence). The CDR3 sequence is CASSPTGVVPRIDGYTF. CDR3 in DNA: TGTGCCAGCAGCCCCACAGGGGTCGTCCCCCGAATCGATGGCTACACCTTC.

The CDR3 DNA is TGCAGCGTTGGGGTTAGCGGGATGAACTCCTACAATGAGCAGTTCTTC. Protein product: CSVGVSGMNSYNEQFF. This chain links TRBV29-1 with TRBJ2-1; 8 bases map to TRBD2. The junction had 8 bases not matched to a gene; V was cut back by 4 bases and J by 0 bases. In germline, CDR1 is SQVTM, CDR2 ANQGSEA. CDR3 length: 16 amino acids.

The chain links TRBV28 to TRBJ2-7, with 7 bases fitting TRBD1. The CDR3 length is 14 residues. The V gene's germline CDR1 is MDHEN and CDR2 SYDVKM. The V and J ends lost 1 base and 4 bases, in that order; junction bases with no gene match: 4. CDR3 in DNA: TGTGCCAGCAGTTTATACGACAGGGATTACGAGCAGTACGTC. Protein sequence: CASSLYDRDYEQYV.

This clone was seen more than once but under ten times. CDR3 residues: CASRNRRGESPLHF. In DNA, the CDR3 is TGTGCCAGCAGAAATCGGAGGGGCGAATCACCCCTCCACTTT. The chain links TRBV2 to TRBJ1-6; possibly TRBD1 for D (5 bases). V was pared by 6 bases and J by 10 bases, with 16 bases between. CDR3 length equals 14 residues. Germline CDR1 reads SNHLY; CDR2 reads FYNNEI.

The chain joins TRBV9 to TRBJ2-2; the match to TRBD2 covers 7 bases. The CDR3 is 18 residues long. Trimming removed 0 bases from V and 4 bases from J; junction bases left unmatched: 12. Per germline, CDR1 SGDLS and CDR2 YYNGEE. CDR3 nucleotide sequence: TGTGCCAGCAGCGTAGGTGGCGGGGGTTGGCCGTTCACCGGGGAGCTGTTTTTT. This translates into CASSVGGGGWPFTGELFF. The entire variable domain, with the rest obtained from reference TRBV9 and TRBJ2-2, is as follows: DSGVTQTPKHLITATGQRVTLRCSPRSGDLSVYWYQQSLDQGLQFLIQYYNGEERAKGNILERFSAQQFPDLHSELNLSSLELGDSALYFCASSVGGGGWPFTGELFFGEGSRLTVL.

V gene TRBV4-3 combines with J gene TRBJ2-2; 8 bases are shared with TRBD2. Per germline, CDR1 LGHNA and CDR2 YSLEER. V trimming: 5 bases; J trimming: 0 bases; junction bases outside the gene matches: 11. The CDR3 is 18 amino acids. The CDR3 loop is CASSERQLADTNTGELFF. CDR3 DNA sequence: TGCGCCAGCAGCGAGAGACAACTAGCGGACACGAACACCGGGGAGCTGTTTTTT.